Listed below are T cell receptor beta chains from one sample, sequenced in a study of T cell changes during pregnancy in multiple sclerosis. Generated by immunoSEQ multiplex PCR, the TCRdb table keeps only in-frame clones and is missing some. The table lists about 42,000 clones, more than 90% of them singletons, with about 2% in the top ten. Specimen: CD4+ T cells from peripheral blood mononuclear cells, collected after pregnancy. These receptors all stem from a female donor in good health, enrolled as a control in a pregnancy study. CDR3s include the opening cysteine and the closing phenylalanine or tryptophan. Fields, in order: V gene, J gene, D gene, clone size, CDR3 protein, CDR3 DNA. The D gene is left open where the match is weak. Clone size is not always given. Where it is, it says once, few, many or a class for expanded clones.

TRBV2	TRBJ2-7	NA	NA	CASSVLYEQYF	TGTGCCAGCAGTGTACTCTACGAGCAGTACTTC
TRBV7-2	TRBJ2-1	NA	NA	CASSSYYNEQFF	TGTGCCAGCAGCTCCTACTACAATGAGCAGTTCTTC
TRBV29-1	TRBJ1-2	TRBD1	NA	CSVEASGTGGGYTF	TGCAGCGTTGAAGCCTCAGGGACAGGGGGCGGCTACACCTTC
TRBV28	TRBJ2-7	NA	NA	CASSPGTGYEQYF	TGTGCCAGCAGTCCCGGGACTGGTTACGAGCAGTACTTC
TRBV7-9	TRBJ1-1	TRBD1	NA	CASSLGGDRAAFF	TGTGCCAGCAGCTTAGGGGGGGACAGGGCGGCTTTCTTT
TRBV4-1	TRBJ1-6	TRBD1	NA	CASSEVDRSYNSPLHF	TGCGCCAGCAGCGAGGTGGACAGGTCGTATAATTCACCCCTCCACTTT
TRBV28	TRBJ1-6	NA	NA	CASTGVWYSPLHF	TGTGCCAGCACAGGGGTATGGTATTCACCCCTCCACTTT
TRBV7-3	TRBJ2-1	NA	NA	CASSLDSNEQFF	TGTGCCAGCAGTTTGGACAGCAATGAGCAGTTCTTC
TRBV7-2	TRBJ2-7	NA	NA	CASSPGGSGSYEQYF	TGTGCCAGCAGCCCCGGGGGTAGCGGCTCCTACGAGCAGTACTTC
TRBV28	TRBJ1-1	NA	NA	CASSLSVRNTEAFF	TGTGCCAGCAGTTTATCCGTCAGGAACACTGAAGCTTTCTTT
TRBV11-2	TRBJ1-2	TRBD1	NA	CASSSLGQGGGYTF	TGTGCCAGCAGCTCACTAGGACAGGGCGGTGGCTACACCTTC
TRBV28	TRBJ2-3	NA	NA	CASNRGGTDTQYF	TGTGCCAGTAACCGTGGGGGGACAGATACGCAGTATTTT
TRBV10-3	TRBJ2-5	NA	NA	CAISGRDNQETQYF	TGTGCCATCAGTGGTCGAGATAACCAAGAGACCCAGTACTTC
TRBV5-6	TRBJ1-1	NA	NA	CASSYGVRNTEAFF	TGTGCCAGCAGCTACGGGGTACGGAACACTGAAGCTTTCTTT
TRBV6-1	TRBJ2-7	NA	NA	CASSETSSYEQYF	TGTGCCAGCAGTGAAACAAGTTCCTACGAGCAGTACTTC
TRBV5-5	TRBJ2-5	TRBD2	NA	CASSFRLAGGHAPFRETQYF	TGTGCCAGCAGCTTCCGACTAGCGGGGGGTCACGCCCCATTTAGAGAGACCCAGTACTTC
TRBV10-1	TRBJ2-1	TRBD1	NA	CASMLDRGRRSGRFAYNEQFF	TGCGCCAGCATGCTGGACAGGGGGCGCCGAAGCGGGAGATTCGCCTACAATGAGCAGTTCTTC
TRBV4-1	TRBJ2-5	NA	NA	CASSQEVTSQTIGETQYF	TGCGCCAGCAGCCAAGAGGTGACCTCCCAAACTATCGGAGAGACCCAGTACTTC
TRBV4-2	TRBJ2-7	TRBD2	NA	CASSQDRLADYEQYF	TGTGCCAGCAGCCAAGATAGGCTAGCGGACTACGAGCAGTACTTC
TRBV28	TRBJ2-5	TRBD2	NA	CASSRTGGRGETQYF	TGTGCCAGCAGCCGCACGGGCGGGAGGGGAGAGACCCAGTACTTC
TRBV15	TRBJ2-7	NA	NA	CATRGGWNYEQYF	TGTGCCACGCGTGGGGGGTGGAACTACGAGCAGTACTTC
TRBV5-1	TRBJ2-7	NA	NA	CASRDSHYEQYF	TGCGCCAGCAGGGACAGCCACTACGAGCAGTACTTC
TRBV19	TRBJ2-3	TRBD2	NA	CASSIDGTSAGTDTQYF	TGTGCCAGTAGTATAGATGGGACTAGCGCGGGGACAGATACGCAGTATTTT
TRBV28	TRBJ2-7	TRBD1	NA	CASSLVGTGSYEQYF	TGTGCCAGCAGTTTGGTCGGGACAGGTTCCTACGAGCAGTACTTC
TRBV2	TRBJ2-1	NA	NA	CASSVRRNNEQFF	TGTGCCAGCAGTGTGAGGCGAAACAATGAGCAGTTCTTC
TRBV29-1	TRBJ2-1	TRBD2	NA	CSVLQLGSGGRLGVEQFF	TGCAGCGTTCTCCAATTGGGTTCGGGCGGGAGGCTCGGGGTTGAGCAGTTCTTC
TRBV5-1	TRBJ2-7	NA	NA	CASSLGQGNLYEQYF	TGCGCCAGCAGCTTGGGGCAGGGTAATTTGTACGAGCAGTACTTC
TRBV4-2	TRBJ2-7	NA	NA	CASSQVGDVSPYEQYF	TGTGCCAGCAGCCAAGTCGGGGATGTGTCCCCCTACGAGCAGTACTTC
TRBV20-1	TRBJ2-7	NA	NA	CSPGREQYF	TGCAGTCCAGGGCGAGAGCAGTACTTC
TRBV19	TRBJ1-1	TRBD1	NA	CASSRQGMNTEAFF	TGTGCCAGTAGTAGACAGGGGATGAACACTGAAGCTTTCTTT
TRBV28	TRBJ1-6	NA	once	CASSHPYVGDNSPLHF	TGTGCCAGCAGCCATCCCTATGTGGGAGACAATTCACCCCTCCACTTT
TRBV19	TRBJ1-5	NA	NA	CASSMGRNQPQHF	TGTGCCAGTAGTATGGGCCGCAATCAGCCCCAGCATTTT
TRBV5-6	TRBJ1-1	NA	NA	CASSLRGGTEAFF	TGTGCCAGCAGCTTGAGGGGGGGCACTGAAGCTTTCTTT
TRBV9	TRBJ1-1	TRBD1	NA	CASSDDRAQTEAFF	TGTGCCAGCAGCGACGACAGGGCACAGACTGAAGCTTTCTTT
TRBV2	TRBJ1-5	NA	once	CASSRQNSNQPQHF	TGTGCCAGCAGTCGACAGAATAGCAATCAGCCCCAGCATTTT
TRBV18	TRBJ1-2	TRBD1	NA	CASSPDRNYGYTF	TGTGCCAGCTCACCGGACAGGAACTATGGCTACACCTTC
TRBV28	TRBJ1-1	NA	few	CASRTKSKTEAFF	TGTGCCAGCAGGACAAAAAGTAAAACTGAAGCTTTCTTT
TRBV27	TRBJ1-5	NA	NA	CASITDLNQPQHF	TGTGCCAGCATCACAGATCTCAATCAGCCCCAGCATTTT
TRBV11-2	TRBJ2-7	NA	NA	CASSQQGISSYEQYF	TGTGCCAGCAGCCAACAGGGAATCAGCTCCTACGAGCAGTACTTC